This entry describes one TCR beta chain. Its antigen is still unknown. The record has no base qualities; no much larger clone is one base away. This sample was included in a study of PD-L1 blockade in urothelial cancer (dated by TCRdb to 2017 to 2019). About the investigation overall: Every patient began therapy around 2014 and was given atezolizumab 1,200 mg intravenously every 3 weeks. About 85% of the 29 patients were males with bladder-origin urothelial cancer, and about 60% of the roughly 30 reported a prior smoking history. An ECOG performance status of 0 or 1 was recorded for the patients, and 0 to 3 prior chemotherapy regimens had been received by the patients. Blood samples were analyzed at 3 weeks after treatment start (second dose) and at 6 weeks after treatment start. Blood samples gave a median of around 140,000 T cells and tens of thousands of unique TCRs, with a median clonality of approximately 0.08. The study, an exploratory multi-omic analysis, examined somatic, immune and clinical correlates of response to PD-L1 blockade with atezolizumab in urothelial cancer. Pretreatment tumor samples, along with matched peripheral blood serially collected before and after atezolizumab treatment, were subjected to TCR sequencing. Durable clinical benefit was defined as a progression-free survival longer than 6 months, and TCR features were additionally tested against progression-free survival and overall survival. Whole exome sequencing and RNA sequencing of pretreatment tumors were performed alongside TCR sequencing in the same patients. Eight to ten patients achieved durable clinical benefit and about 22 did not. Pretreatment blood TCR-seq was available for about 30 patients, at least one posttreatment blood collection was obtained for about 25 patients, and tumor TCR-seq was available for about 25 patients.

The CDR3, from cysteine to phenylalanine, totals 17 residues. Here the CDR3 DNA is all that survives: 51 bases in frame from base 1. CDR1 and CDR2, per the germline V gene, are SGHVS and FQNEAQ. V and J are trimmed by 6 bases and 0 bases, and the gene matches miss 8 bases of the junction. The cohort included 29 patients with locally advanced or metastatic urothelial carcinoma who were treated at Memorial Sloan Kettering on a trial protocol. Peripheral blood mononuclear cells were collected pretreatment and during treatment, with between 1 and 8 total time points obtained per patient. The Qiagen DNeasy Blood extraction kit was used to purify genomic DNA from total PBMCs and from tumor samples. Collected pretreatment and during treatment, PBMCs were isolated and stored as previously described. Beyond this particular receptor, the publication reports: Because of the small sample size (n of about 30) and the many exploratory analyses performed, the results are intended to be regarded as hypothesis-generating. Among patients with durable benefit, tumor-associated TCR clones showed greater expansion in peripheral blood 3 weeks after treatment started (n ≈ 20, p = 0.022). A pretreatment peripheral blood TCR clonality below the median was linked to improved progression-free and overall survival.

Synthetic TCR analog templates were spiked into each PCR to estimate absolute template abundance from read counts. TCRbeta CDR3 regions were amplified from genomic DNA with bias-controlled V and J gene primers using the immunoSEQ assay. Sequencing of rearranged TCRbeta segments was performed at approximately 20X coverage. The authors' pipeline ran thus. Clustering was used to correct sequencing errors, and CDR3s were annotated against IMGT so that V, D and J genes could be assigned. Only productive TCRbeta rearrangements were used in downstream analyses, excluding out-of-frame or stop-codon sequences. Clonality was computed as one minus Shannon entropy normalized by the log of the number of unique productive sequences. Clones differing between time points or between blood and tumor were identified by Fisher's exact test with Benjamini-Hochberg correction at adjusted p below 0.01. TCRdb provides this immuneACCESS table in a form limited to in-frame rearrangements. Some clones are lacking; in checked studies, under half of them reflect an unresolved V gene, and why the rest are absent is not known. That table supplies the V and J calls and clone size; D and trimming were determined from the DNA. For this sample the table gives approximately 46,000 clones, of which 70% to 90% were detected only once. 7.6% of the sample goes to the ten largest clones.

The clonotype originates from a man aged 55-75 years with urothelial cancer. The chain couples TRBV7-8 to TRBJ1-5; 10 middle bases align to TRBD1. The sample consisted of PBMCs, taken around atezolizumab (anti-PD-L1) treatment. The CDR3 protein sequence reads: CASRPGTGVYSNQPQHF. The nucleotides are TGTGCCAGCAGGCCCGGGACAGGGGTTTATAGCAATCAGCCCCAGCATTTT.